The 27 T cell receptor beta chains given below trace back to one sample, sequenced in a study of blood T cell repertoires in COVID-19. Sequenced by immunoSEQ multiplex PCR; TCRdb stores in-frame clones only, minus some. The table has about 83,000 clones, 75% to 90% seen once; the top ten hold approximately 2.9%. Sequenced material: peripheral blood. The source is a woman in her fifties or sixties with active or convalescent COVID-19.

This chain links TRBV7-3 with TRBJ2-3; 8 nucleotides line up with TRBD1. The CDR3 totals 13 residues. V was clipped by 5 bases and J by 5 bases; unmatched bases: 3. Per germline, CDR1 SGHTA and CDR2 FQGTGA. CDR3 sequence reads: CASSLDRGDTQYF. DNA for the CDR3: TGTGCCAGCAGCCTCGACAGGGGAGATACGCAGTATTTT.

This chain joins TRBV5-1 and TRBJ2-2, with D perhaps TRBD1 (6 bases). Per the germline V gene, CDR1 is SGHRS and CDR2 is YFSETQ. The CDR3 is made up of 16 amino acids. V lost 3 bases to trimming and J lost 5 bases, with 17 bases between them. In DNA form, the CDR3 reads TGCGCCAGCAGCTCATACTCGGGACACCCTACCGGGGAGCTGTTTTTT. Amino acid sequence: CASSSYSGHPTGELFF.

This chain uses TRBV29-1 with TRBJ1-5; TRBD1 agrees at 8 bases. The V gene's germline CDR1 is SQVTM and CDR2 ANQGSEA. The J segment lost 7 bases and the V segment lost 5 bases, leaving 13 bases of the junction unmatched. CDR3 length: 15 residues. Here the CDR3 DNA reads TGCAGCGTTCGAGACGACAGGGGAGGAGGGCAGCCCCAGCATTTT. Protein: CSVRDDRGGGQPQHF.

The chain joins TRBV5-1 to TRBJ2-7, with D maybe TRBD1 (6 bases). CDR1 and CDR2 from the germline V gene are SGHRS and YFSETQ. Trimming removed 4 bases at V and 4 bases at J, with 27 bases between. There are 18 residues in the CDR3. CDR3 sequence: CASSQTPARDTRMYEQYF. CDR3 DNA sequence: TGCGCCAGCAGCCAGACCCCTGCCCGGGACACTCGAATGTACGAGCAGTACTTC.

Note on this clone: The junction differs from germline at one of its ends, possibly a read error. V gene TRBV7-9 combines with J gene TRBJ2-4; TRBD1 is a possible D gene (5 bases). This CDR3 is 12 amino acids long. CDR1 and CDR2 from the germline V gene are SEHNR and FQNEAQ (reference sequence). The DNA of the CDR3 is TGTGCCAGCAGCAAGGGGCCCCCCAGTTTCAACTTC. Translating it yields CASSKGPPSFNF.

The chain couples TRBV30 to TRBJ2-3, with unresolved D. Trimming pared 5 bases from V and 0 bases from J, leaving 9 bases between. Germline values: CDR1 GTSNPN, CDR2 SVGIG (reference sequence). CDR3 length: 13 residues. The CDR3, as DNA: TGTGCCTGGGCTGACACTAGCACAGATACGCAGTATTTT. Residues: CAWADTSTDTQYF.

V gene TRBV5-1 combines with J gene TRBJ2-7; 13 bases line up with TRBD2. Germline CDR1 SGHRS, CDR2 YFSETQ. V shed 3 bases and J 0 bases; nucleotides not matched to a gene: 3. The CDR3 contains 16 residues. The DNA of the CDR3 is TGCGCCAGCAGCTATACTAGCGGGGGGGTCTCCTACGAGCAGTACTTC. Protein product: CASSYTSGGVSYEQYF.

This chain uses TRBV3-1 (or the pseudogene TRBV3-2) with TRBJ1-1; 7 nucleotides agree with TRBD1. Looked up from germline, CDR1 is LGHDT and CDR2 is YNNKEL (reference sequence). The CDR3 is 14 amino acids. After removal of 4 bases from V and 1 base from J, the junction contained 3 bases not matched to a gene. CDR3 sequence reads: CASSPGQKNTEAFF. The CDR3 DNA reads as TGTGCCAGCAGCCCGGGACAGAAGAACACTGAAGCTTTCTTT.

The V call is TRBV7-8, the J call TRBJ2-1, with D maybe TRBD1 (5 bases). Germline values: CDR1 SGHVS, CDR2 FQNEAQ. V was pared by 5 bases and J by 7 bases, with 12 bases between. The CDR3 covers 13 residues. The CDR3 here is CASSPRERNEQFF. The DNA for the CDR3 is TGTGCCAGCAGCCCCAGGGAAAGGAATGAGCAGTTCTTC.

This clone was seen only a few times. This chain joins TRBV4-3 and TRBJ1-5; D unclear. CDR3 length: 16 amino acids. The germline V gene encodes CDR1 LGHNA and CDR2 YSLEER. V shed 1 base and J shed 6 bases, with 16 bases lying between them. CDR3 DNA: TGCGCCAGCAGCCAAGTTTATGGCGGCCCGGGTCAGCCCCAGCATTTT. It translates to CASSQVYGGPGQPQHF.

The CDR3 spells CASSLNRNYGYTF. In DNA form, the CDR3 reads TGTGCCAGCAGTTTAAACAGAAACTATGGCTACACCTTC. The chain uses TRBV12-3 or TRBV12-4 and TRBJ1-2, with D uncertain. Trimming left V 2 bases short and J 2 bases short, with 6 bases between. This CDR3 has 13 residues.

This rearrangement joins TRBV7-2 to TRBJ2-5; 7 bases map to TRBD1. Germline values: CDR1 SGHTA, CDR2 FQGNSA. The CDR3 extends over 13 amino acids. The junction had 3 bases not matched to a gene; V was cut back by 5 bases and J by 3 bases. CDR3 sequence: CASSRQGKETQYF. DNA of the CDR3: TGTGCCAGCAGCCGACAGGGTAAAGAGACCCAGTACTTC.

The chain links TRBV6-2 or TRBV6-3 to TRBJ2-5; TRBD1 is a possible D gene (6 bases). Germline values: CDR1 MNHEY, CDR2 SVGEGT. The CDR3 runs 17 residues. Trimming removed 4 bases from V and 2 bases from J, with 20 bases in between. The CDR3 loop is CASSFQAPYRAQETQYF. The CDR3 DNA follows: TGTGCCAGCAGTTTTCAGGCTCCCTACAGGGCTCAAGAGACCCAGTACTTC.

The chain recombines TRBV20-1 with TRBJ1-1; no reliable D call. The CDR3 spans 11 residues. V lost 6 bases, J lost 5 bases, and 10 bases lay in between. Germline-derived CDR1 and CDR2 are DFQATT and SNEGSKA (reference sequence). DNA for the CDR3: TGCAGTGCCCGGGAGAGGACTGAAGCTTTCTTT. It codes for CSARERTEAFF.

V and J are TRBV10-2 and TRBJ1-1, with D unresolved. Germline CDR1 WSHSY, CDR2 SAAADI. The V gene lost 6 bases and the J gene lost 5 bases, with 13 bases spanning the gap. This CDR3 is built from 13 residues. CDR3 sequence reads: CASSGGSWTEAFF. CDR3 sequence (DNA): TGCGCCAGCAGCGGAGGATCCTGGACTGAAGCTTTCTTT.

This clone showed up just once. The V and J genes are TRBV6-6 and TRBJ2-2, with TRBD1 matching 7 bases. The CDR3 runs to 16 residues. V was clipped by 4 bases and J by 1 base; unmatched bases: 6. The germline V gene has CDR1 MNHNY and CDR2 SVGAGI (reference sequence). The CDR3 spells CASSLSNRGNTGELFF. The CDR3 DNA sequence: TGTGCCAGCAGTTTATCGAACAGGGGGAACACCGGGGAGCTGTTTTTT.

The chain recombines TRBV14 with TRBJ1-1; D gene uncertain. Germline V gene sequence: CDR1 SGHDN, CDR2 FVKESK. The CDR3 contains 14 residues. Between the trimmed V and J ends, which lost 1 base and 1 base, there was a span of 7 bases. Here the CDR3 DNA reads TGTGCCAGCAGCCAAGTGGGCCGGAACACTGAAGCTTTCTTT. Its translation: CASSQVGRNTEAFF.

This clone has only a few counts. This rearrangement joins TRBV3-1 (or the pseudogene TRBV3-2) to TRBJ1-2; 10 nucleotides match TRBD1. CDR1 is LGHDT, CDR2 YNNKEL, per germline (reference sequence). The J segment lost 4 bases and the V segment lost 4 bases, leaving 9 bases of the junction unmatched. CDR3 size: 16 residues. The CDR3 loop is CASSLTLGQGLYGYTF. CDR3 in DNA: TGTGCCAGCAGCCTAACCCTGGGACAGGGGCTCTATGGCTACACCTTC.

The chain employs TRBV30 and TRBJ1-4; 9 nucleotides align to TRBD1. This CDR3 comprises 16 residues. Germline CDR1 is GTSNPN and CDR2 is SVGIG (reference sequence). J gave up 8 bases and V 7 bases, and 17 bases lay outside the gene matches. CDR3 sequence (DNA): TGTGCCTTTTCCATCAACCCGACAGGGGGTATGGAAAAACTGTTTTTT. Protein: CAFSINPTGGMEKLFF. The whole variable domain, filled in from reference TRBV30 and TRBJ1-4, reads SQTIHQWPATLVQPVGSPLSLECTVEGTSNPNLYWYRQAAGRGLQLLFYSVGIGQISSEVPQNLSASRPQDRQFILSSKKLLLSDSGFYLCAFSINPTGGMEKLFFGSGTQLSVL.

This clone was detected only a few times. This chain uses TRBV7-9 with TRBJ1-3, with D perhaps TRBD1 (5 bases). The CDR3 has 14 amino acids. Germline V lookup: CDR1 SEHNR, CDR2 FQNEAQ (reference sequence). V was pared by 8 bases and J by 4 bases, with 15 bases between. CDR3 coding DNA: TGTGCCAGCGAAACCGGGACTTCCGGAAACACCATATATTTT. Encoded protein: CASETGTSGNTIYF.

The gene calls are TRBV5-4 and TRBJ2-1; the D gene is possibly TRBD2 (7 bases). Deletions cut 4 bases from V and 10 bases from J, with 21 bases between. Germline-derived CDR1 and CDR2 are SGHNT and YYREEE (reference sequence). The CDR3 sequence is 15 residues long. CDR3 coding DNA: TGTGCCAGCAGCCGCGAGGGGGGGAGCTTCGGGGAGCAGTTCTTC. Translation gives CASSREGGSFGEQFF.

The chain recombines TRBV7-2 with TRBJ2-2, with unresolved D. V shed 2 bases and J shed 0 bases, with 7 bases lying between them. The CDR3 has 15 amino acids. Germline CDR1 and CDR2: SGHTA and FQGNSA. CDR3 nucleotide sequence: TGTGCCAGCAGCTTATTTCCCTCGAACACCGGGGAGCTGTTTTTT. Translated, it gives CASSLFPSNTGELFF.

This chain links TRBV7-2 with TRBJ1-1, with TRBD1 as a possible D gene (5 bases). CDR3 size: 13 residues. V was clipped by 2 bases and J by 5 bases, with 9 bases between them. CDR1 SGHTA and CDR2 FQGNSA come from the germline V gene. CDR3 nucleotides: TGTGCCAGCAGCTTACAGGGAAGGACTGAAGCTTTCTTT. Its protein is CASSLQGRTEAFF.

The J gene is TRBJ1-2, the V gene TRBV4-3, with 9 bases fitting TRBD1. CDR1 and CDR2 from the germline V gene are LGHNA and YSLEER. Unmatched junction bases numbered 10, after V lost 0 bases and J lost 8 bases. The CDR3 totals 16 residues. CDR3 sequence reads: CASSQDVGQGLKGYTF. The CDR3 DNA reads as TGCGCCAGCAGCCAAGATGTGGGACAGGGACTTAAGGGCTACACCTTC.

V and J are TRBV9 and TRBJ1-3, with D hard to call. The CDR3 spans 16 residues. Trimming stripped 0 bases from V and 0 bases from J, with 10 bases between. Germline CDR1 reads SGDLS; CDR2 reads YYNGEE. The CDR3, as DNA: TGTGCCAGCAGCGTAGAGAACCTAGACTCTGGAAACACCATATATTTT. Translated, it gives CASSVENLDSGNTIYF.

V and J are TRBV30 and TRBJ2-7; D is ambiguous. There are 14 residues in the CDR3. The V end was cut by 4 bases, the J end by 1 base, with 14 bases between. Germline V lookup: CDR1 GTSNPN, CDR2 SVGIG (reference sequence). The CDR3 loop is CAWNLLDKSYEQYF. CDR3 coding DNA: TGTGCCTGGAACCTCTTAGACAAGTCCTACGAGCAGTACTTC.

The gene calls are TRBV27 and TRBJ1-1, with a weak D call TRBD1 (6 bases). V lost 5 bases and J 0 bases, leaving 13 bases between the germline ends. The CDR3 consists of 15 residues. From germline, CDR1 is MNHEY and CDR2 SMNVEV (reference sequence). The DNA of the CDR3 is TGTGCCAGCAGTCTACTAGGACAGCTGAACACTGAAGCTTTCTTT. Residues: CASSLLGQLNTEAFF.